The 23 T cell receptor beta chains below all came from one sample that was sequenced in a study of blood T cell repertoires in COVID-19. This table comes from immunoSEQ multiplex PCR, and its TCRdb copy is limited to in-frame clones, with some not included. The profile covers around 25,000 clones, with 83% appearing a single time and about 25% taken by the ten largest. The sample was peripheral blood. Source of these receptors: a man aged 70 or older with active COVID-19.

The sample holds one count of this clone. The rearrangement links TRBV11-3 to TRBJ2-7; D might be TRBD1 (6 bases). The CDR3 length is 16 residues. The V and J ends lost 1 base and 0 bases respectively, with 13 bases between them. The V gene's germline CDR1 is SGHNT and CDR2 YENEEA. Written as DNA, the CDR3 is TGTGCCAGCAGCTTAGGGACGAGGGGGAGCTCCTACGAGCAGTACTTC. Amino acids: CASSLGTRGSSYEQYF.

The rearrangement uses TRBV6-5 and TRBJ2-5; 10 bases are shared with TRBD2. Germline V gene lookup returns CDR1 MNHEY and CDR2 SVGAGI. V shed 0 bases, J shed 4 bases, and the junction held 5 bases outside the gene matches. The CDR3 is 16 amino acids. CDR3 DNA sequence: TGTGCCAGCAGTTACTCCAGCGGGAGGGTGGGAGAGACCCAGTACTTC. Encoded protein: CASSYSSGRVGETQYF.

The rearrangement uses TRBV5-8 and TRBJ2-1; 10 bases are a match to TRBD1. The V segment lost 5 bases and the J segment 7 bases; nucleotides outside the gene matches: 3. The CDR3 loop spans 13 amino acids. Per the germline V gene, CDR1 is SGHTS and CDR2 is YDEGEE. This CDR3 is CASRGQGINEQFF. DNA of the CDR3: TGTGCCAGCAGGGGACAGGGGATAAATGAGCAGTTCTTC.

This chain uses TRBV7-3 with TRBJ1-2, with D perhaps TRBD1 (6 bases). V was cut by 5 bases and J by 3 bases, with 10 bases left in between. The CDR3 has 13 residues. In germline, CDR1 is SGHTA, CDR2 FQGTGA. DNA of the CDR3: TGTGCCAGCAGCCAGGACAGATACTATGGCTACACCTTC. Translation: CASSQDRYYGYTF. The variable domain in full, with the rest retrieved from reference TRBV7-3 and TRBJ1-2, is GAGVSQTPSNKVTEKGKYVELRCDPISGHTALYWYRQSLGQGPEFLIYFQGTGAADDSGLPNDRFFAVRPEGSVSTLKIQRTERGDSAVYLCASSQDRYYGYTFGSGTRLTVV.

The chain links TRBV7-2 to TRBJ1-1; TRBD1 matches 8 bases. CDR3 length: 14 residues. Germline CDR1 reads SGHTA; CDR2 reads FQGNSA. The V gene end was trimmed by 3 bases and the J gene end by 4 bases; junction bases not matched to a gene: 4. This CDR3 is CASSFLTGGTEAFF. CDR3 DNA: TGTGCCAGCAGCTTCTTAACAGGGGGCACTGAAGCTTTCTTT.

V usage is TRBV6-1 and J usage is TRBJ2-1; 7 nucleotides line up with TRBD1. Per germline, CDR1 MNHNS and CDR2 SASEGT. The CDR3 extends over 14 amino acids. V trimming: 3 bases; J trimming: 7 bases; junction bases outside the gene matches: 6. CDR3 bases: TGTGCCAGCAGTGATGTGACAGGGCGTAATGAGCAGTTCTTC. It codes for CASSDVTGRNEQFF.

This rearrangement joins TRBV6-5 to TRBJ1-2, with no clear D. Germline loops: CDR1 MNHEY, CDR2 SVGAGI. This CDR3 is built from 11 residues. V shed 7 bases and J shed 7 bases, with 10 bases lying between them. DNA for the CDR3: TGTGCCAGCACGGGAACTGGTGGCTACACCTTC. This codes for CASTGTGGYTF.

This chain links TRBV9 with TRBJ2-2, with 8 bases fitting TRBD2. From germline, CDR1 is SGDLS and CDR2 YYNGEE. The CDR3 runs to 16 residues. The J segment lost 3 bases and the V segment lost 0 bases, leaving 4 bases of the junction unmatched. CDR3 DNA sequence: TGTGCCAGCAGCGTAGTAGTAGCGGGATACACCGGGGAGCTGTTTTTT. It is translated as CASSVVVAGYTGELFF.

The V gene is TRBV5-6, the J gene TRBJ1-5; D unresolved. V was cut by 5 bases and J by 4 bases, with 16 bases left in between. CDR1 and CDR2 from the germline V gene are SGHDT and YYEEEE. This CDR3 has 15 amino acids. CDR3 amino acids: CASSRSGVHNQPQHF. In DNA form, the CDR3 reads TGTGCCAGCAGTCGCAGCGGGGTTCATAATCAGCCCCAGCATTTT. Variable domain in full (rest from reference TRBV5-6 and TRBJ1-5): DAGVTQSPTHLIKTRGQQVTLRCSPKSGHDTVSWYQQALGQGPQFIFQYYEEEERQRGNFPDRFSGHQFPNYSSELNVNALLLGDSALYLCASSRSGVHNQPQHFGDGTRLSIL.

Concerning this clone itself: Relative to the germline gene, one junction end is altered; a read error may explain this. V and J are TRBV11-3 and TRBJ1-4; D gene ambiguous. CDR1 SGHNT and CDR2 YENEEA come from the germline V gene. The CDR3 length is 15 residues. This chain's CDR3 is CASNLEWRGPEKLFF. The CDR3 region has the DNA TGTGCCAGCAACTTAGAATGGAGAGGGCCTGAAAAACTGTTTTTT.

The chain is built from TRBV19 and TRBJ1-1; the D gene is possibly TRBD1 (6 bases). This CDR3 is built from 13 residues. V lost 6 bases and J lost 0, with 8 bases in between. Germline CDR1 and CDR2: LNHDA and SQIVND (reference sequence). The CDR3 loop is CASSGTLNTEAFF. The CDR3 bases are TGTGCCAGTAGCGGGACATTGAACACTGAAGCTTTCTTT.

The chain joins TRBV6-1 to TRBJ2-3; TRBD2 matches 9 bases. Germline CDR1 and CDR2: MNHNS and SASEGT. This CDR3 has 18 residues. J gave up 5 bases and V 1 base, and 13 bases lay outside the gene matches. CDR3 loop: CASSEDRAGGGVRDTQYF. The CDR3 coding sequence is TGTGCCAGCAGTGAAGATAGAGCGGGAGGTGGGGTTCGAGATACGCAGTATTTT.

This chain links TRBV4-2 with TRBJ2-5, with 9 positions matching TRBD2. CDR1 and CDR2 (germline): LGHNA, YNFKEQ. The CDR3 spans 16 residues. V trimming: 2 bases; J trimming: 4 bases; junction bases outside the gene matches: 8. In DNA, the CDR3 is TGTGCCAGCAGCCAATCCCCGGGACTAGCTTCAGAGACCCAGTACTTC. Protein: CASSQSPGLASETQYF.

This rearrangement joins TRBV5-1 to TRBJ1-2; 8 bases align to TRBD1. V shed 4 bases and J 0 bases; nucleotides not matched to a gene: 11. Germline V gene data show CDR1 as SGHRS and CDR2 as YFSETQ. CDR3 length equals 17 residues. The CDR3 sequence is CASSLGAGQGSNYGYTF. The CDR3 bases are TGCGCCAGCAGCCTTGGGGCAGGACAGGGATCTAACTATGGCTACACCTTC.

V usage is TRBV10-2 and J usage is TRBJ2-3; no firm D call. With 8 bases removed from V and 4 bases from J, the gap between germline ends came to 13 bases. The CDR3 loop spans 13 amino acids. CDR1 WSHSY and CDR2 SAAADI come from the germline V gene. This CDR3 is CASGPFGSDTQYF. CDR3 DNA sequence: TGCGCCAGCGGGCCCTTCGGATCAGATACGCAGTATTTT.

CDR3 region: CASSRDGTGGYEQYF. The CDR3, as DNA: TGTGCCAGCAGCCGCGACGGGACAGGGGGCTACGAGCAGTACTTC. J is TRBJ2-7 and V is TRBV7-9; 11 bases agree with TRBD1. CDR1 is SEHNR and CDR2 is FQNEAQ in the germline V gene (reference sequence). The CDR3 spans 15 residues. V dropped 5 bases and J dropped 3; count of bases not matched to a gene: 6.

The chain combines TRBV29-1 with TRBJ1-5, with unresolved D. The length of the CDR3 is 12 residues. Trimming cost V 4 bases and J 4 bases, with 8 bases left between them. The V gene's germline CDR1 is SQVTM and CDR2 ANQGSEA. CDR3 sequence reads: CSVAASNQPQHF. Written as DNA, the CDR3 is TGCAGCGTTGCCGCGTCAAATCAGCCCCAGCATTTT.

The chain joins TRBV7-2 to TRBJ1-4; D is unclear. The CDR3 covers 14 residues. V lost 4 bases, J lost 8 bases, and 14 bases lay in between. The germline V gene has CDR1 SGHTA and CDR2 FQGNSA. The CDR3 sequence is CASSSYGQAEKLFF. In DNA form, the CDR3 reads TGTGCCAGCAGCTCCTATGGGCAGGCCGAAAAACTGTTTTTT.

By share, this clone counts as large. The chain combines TRBV7-9 with TRBJ2-7, with TRBD1 matching 8 bases. In germline, CDR1 is SEHNR, CDR2 FQNEAQ (reference sequence). The CDR3 extends over 17 amino acids. V lost 2 bases to trimming and J lost 5 bases; unmatched junction nucleotides: 14. CDR3 bases: TGTGCCAGCAGCTTAAAAAGAGGGTCGGGACAGGTCCACGAGCAGTACTTC. Its protein is CASSLKRGSGQVHEQYF.

The chain has TRBV6-5 and TRBJ2-3; 7 bases agree with TRBD2. Germline V gives CDR1 MNHEY, CDR2 SVGAGI. The V and J ends lost 2 bases and 10 bases, in that order; junction bases with no gene match: 15. This CDR3 spans 16 amino acids. DNA for the CDR3: TGTGCCAGCAGTTACCACGACTTCGCGGGAGCACTTCCGCAGTATTTT. Protein sequence: CASSYHDFAGALPQYF.

The sample holds one count of this clone. The V and J genes are TRBV7-2 and TRBJ2-7, with D unresolved. Trimming shortened V by 7 bases and J by 1 base, and 11 bases separated the two germline ends. The CDR3 has 13 amino acids. Germline lookup yields CDR1 SGHTA and CDR2 FQGNSA. Here the CDR3 reads CASKSFSSYEQYF. The CDR3 DNA reads TGTGCCAGCAAATCCTTTAGTTCCTACGAGCAGTACTTC.

V gene TRBV6-5 combines with J gene TRBJ2-1; 8 bases are a match to TRBD2. V was clipped by 7 bases and J by 7 bases; unmatched bases: 12. CDR1 and CDR2 from the germline V gene are MNHEY and SVGAGI. The CDR3 covers 15 residues. The CDR3 spells CASTLDAGGINEQFF. In DNA form, the CDR3 reads TGTGCCAGCACCCTGGACGCGGGGGGCATTAATGAGCAGTTCTTC.

The V call is TRBV4-2, the J call TRBJ2-1; 9 bases match TRBD2. Germline trimming cut 1 base from V and 0 bases from J; bases unmatched to any gene: 1. Germline-derived CDR1 and CDR2 are LGHNA and YNFKEQ. The CDR3 runs 16 residues. The CDR3 here is CASSQGAGGSYNEQFF. The CDR3 region has the DNA TGTGCCAGCAGCCAAGGAGCGGGGGGCTCCTACAATGAGCAGTTCTTC.